Listed here are 17 T cell receptor beta chains from one sample, sequenced in a study of T cells in Graves' hyperthyroidism and ophthalmopathy. RNA transcripts gave rise to amplified TCR beta CDR3 regions. Researchers ran a first-round RT-PCR on the TCR CDR3 using the HTBI primer set. TCRdb itself ran the multiplex PCR reads through MiXCR, one entry per CDR3 protein. This table holds about 270,000 distinct CDR3 sequences, over 12% found once. The sample comprised blood. Source of these receptors: a woman between 50 and 59 years old with Graves' hyperthyroidism that later progressed to Graves' ophthalmopathy.

This clonotype was counted ten times or more. The V call is TRBV6-1, the J call TRBJ1-5; the D is unclear. The CDR3 consists of 14 residues. V lost 7 bases to trimming and J lost 7 bases, with 17 bases between them. The V gene's germline CDR1 is MNHNS and CDR2 SASEGT. CDR3 in amino acids: CASNGPGEGQPQHF. DNA of the CDR3: TGTGCCAGCAACGGTCCTGGGGAGGGCCAGCCCCAGCATTTT.

This clonotype was detected many times. The CDR3 nucleotides read TGCAGCGTCTTGACAGGTGAAGCTTTCTTT. Translation gives CSVLTGEAFF. The genes are TRBV29-1 and TRBJ1-1; the D gene is possibly TRBD1 (6 bases). The CDR3 covers 10 residues. V shed 6 bases and J shed 7 bases, with 9 bases lying between them. The germline CDR1 and CDR2 sequences are SQVTM and ANQGSEA.

This clonotype was seen a handful of times. The chain carries TRBV20-1 and TRBJ2-3; 12 nucleotides agree with TRBD2. The junction had 8 bases not matched to a gene; V was cut back by 4 bases and J by 6 bases. The germline gives CDR1 DFQATT, CDR2 SNEGSKA (reference sequence). This CDR3 has 15 residues. The CDR3 DNA reads TGCAGTGCTAACCGACTAGCGGGAGAAGTCGATACGCAGTATTTT. Amino acids: CSANRLAGEVDTQYF.

This clonotype appeared a few times. The genes are TRBV5-1 and TRBJ2-5, with D tentatively TRBD1 (6 bases). The V and J ends lost 3 bases and 4 bases respectively, with 16 bases between them. This CDR3 contains 15 residues. From germline, CDR1 is SGHRS and CDR2 YFSETQ. CDR3 coding DNA: TGCGCCAGCAGCTCCACCGGGACACTGGGAGAGACCCAGTACTTC. It translates to CASSSTGTLGETQYF.

This clonotype was counted ten times or more. The chain employs TRBV12-3 or TRBV12-4 and TRBJ2-7; 10 bases agree with TRBD1. Germline trimming cut 3 bases from V and 3 bases from J; bases unmatched to any gene: 2. This CDR3 has 14 amino acids. CDR3 DNA sequence: TGTGCCAGCAGTTTGGGACAGGGGTTCTACGAGCAGTACTTC. Residues: CASSLGQGFYEQYF.

This clonotype was seen ten or more times. The chain carries TRBV11-2 and TRBJ2-2; D gene unclear. From germline, CDR1 is SGHAT and CDR2 FQNNGV. The CDR3 contains 14 residues. V shed 4 bases and J shed 6 bases, with 12 bases lying between them. The CDR3 region has the DNA TGTGCCAGCAGCTGGGATTACGGCTCCGGGGAGCTGTTTTTT. Translation gives CASSWDYGSGELFF.

This clonotype showed up many times. V and J are TRBV5-1 and TRBJ2-7; D tentatively fits TRBD1 or TRBD2 (7 bases each). The ends were cut back, 0 bases at V and 2 bases at J, with 9 bases in the middle. Germline V gene lookup returns CDR1 SGHRS and CDR2 YFSETQ. The CDR3 has 14 residues. This CDR3 is CASSLAGGAYEQYF. In DNA form, the CDR3 reads TGCGCCAGCAGCTTGGCAGGGGGGGCCTACGAGCAGTACTTC.

There are many counts of this clonotype. The rearrangement uses TRBV7-3 and TRBJ2-1, with D maybe TRBD2 (6 bases). Germline V lookup: CDR1 SGHTA, CDR2 FQGTGA. V was clipped by 5 bases and J by 3 bases, with 14 bases between them. The CDR3 runs to 15 residues. As DNA, the CDR3 is TGTGCCAGCAGCCTTGGAGCGGGCAACTACAATGAGCAGTTCTTC. Residues: CASSLGAGNYNEQFF.

Comments on this clonotype: With a much larger clone just one base away, this may be a read error. V and J are TRBV20-1 and TRBJ2-2, with D possibly TRBD2 on 6 matching bases. Looked up from germline, CDR1 is DFQATT and CDR2 is SNEGSKA (reference sequence). CDR3 length equals 14 residues. The CDR3 region has the DNA TGCGGTGCTAGGAGGGCGGGAAACACCGGGGAGCTGTTTTTT. Translating gives CGARRAGNTGELFF.

Ten or more counts support this clonotype. This chain links TRBV20-1 with TRBJ2-3; 8 bases fit TRBD2. J was trimmed by 4 bases and V by 2 bases; bases with no gene match: 8. CDR1 and CDR2 from the germline V gene are DFQATT and SNEGSKA (reference sequence). The length of the CDR3 is 15 residues. The CDR3 DNA reads as TGCAGTGCTAGACCCTCCCTCGGGGGGGCAGATACGCAGTATTTT. Amino acids: CSARPSLGGADTQYF.

The table lists this clonotype with many counts. The CDR3 sequence: CASSLTRVQETQYF. CDR3 DNA: TGTGCCAGCTCACTTACTAGAGTCCAAGAGACCCAGTACTTC. This sequence joins TRBV18 and TRBJ2-5, with a weak D call TRBD2 (5 bases). Per germline, CDR1 KGHSH and CDR2 LQKENI. Trimming removed 4 bases from V and 1 base from J, with 10 bases in between. This CDR3 contains 14 residues.

At least ten counts were recorded for this clonotype. The V gene is TRBV2, the J gene TRBJ2-1, with TRBD2 matching 9 bases. CDR1 and CDR2 (germline): SNHLY, FYNNEI. J was trimmed by 8 bases and V by 7 bases; bases with no gene match: 15. CDR3 length: 16 residues. DNA for the CDR3: TGTGCCAGCAAACCCAGGGGCCTAGCGGGAAACGATGAGCAGTTCTTC. As protein: CASKPRGLAGNDEQFF.

V is TRBV7-9 and J is TRBJ1-1; D gene ambiguous. The V gene's germline CDR1 is SEHNR and CDR2 FQNEAQ (reference sequence). CDR3 length: 12 residues. V gave up 5 bases and J gave up 6 bases, with 10 bases separating them. As DNA, the CDR3 is TGTGCCAGCAGCACCCGGACCGCTGAAGCTTTCTTT. Protein sequence: CASSTRTAEAFF.

The chain recombines TRBV29-1 with TRBJ2-1; 12 bases fit TRBD2. The germline V gene has CDR1 SQVTM and CDR2 ANQGSEA. J lost 0 bases, V lost 7 bases, and 13 bases had no gene match. The CDR3 covers 18 residues. The CDR3: CSAEGTSGSRSSYNEQFF. The DNA for the CDR3 is TGCAGCGCCGAGGGGACTAGCGGGTCGCGGAGCTCCTACAATGAGCAGTTCTTC.

The chain employs TRBV19 and TRBJ1-2; a possible D gene is TRBD1 (5 bases). This CDR3 is built from 13 residues. Looked up from germline, CDR1 is LNHDA and CDR2 is SQIVND (reference sequence). V was cut by 3 bases and J by 3 bases, with 8 bases left in between. The CDR3 protein is CASSIGRDYGYTF. The CDR3 nucleotides are TGTGCCAGTAGTATCGGCAGGGACTATGGCTACACCTTC.

This clonotype has at least ten counts. This rearrangement joins TRBV30 to TRBJ2-2; possibly TRBD1 for D (5 bases). V was trimmed by 0 bases and J by 7 bases, leaving 15 bases between them. The CDR3 is made up of 15 amino acids. Germline V CDR1 and CDR2: GTSNPN, SVGIG (reference sequence). CDR3 region: CAWSVLQGFGGELFF. The CDR3 nucleotides are TGTGCCTGGAGTGTACTTCAGGGATTCGGCGGGGAGCTGTTTTTT.

The rearrangement joins TRBV6-5 to TRBJ2-3; the D gene is possibly TRBD2 (5 bases). Trimming cost V 1 base and J 0 bases, with 8 bases left between them. CDR3 size: 15 residues. Germline V CDR1 and CDR2: MNHEY, SVGAGI. The chain's CDR3 is CASSYYGLSTDTQYF. CDR3 DNA sequence: TGTGCCAGCAGTTACTATGGACTCAGCACAGATACGCAGTATTTT.